This TCR beta chain was found in a study of naive and memory T cell subsets. General study results and limits: Especially in CD8 cells, naive repertoires contained a few larger clonotypes, possibly CD45RA-re-expressing memory cells.

This clonotype was seen a handful of times. What it recognizes is unknown. The beta constant-region primer was an equimolar mix of two oligonucleotides covering TRBC1 and TRBC2. Nested alpha and beta constant-region primers with the SP2 primer drove four PCR rounds on ligated cDNA. TCRdb analysed the UMI-ligation and nested PCR reads with MiXCR anew, one entry per CDR3 protein. The table has fewer than 150,000 distinct CDR3 sequences, roughly a fifth seen once. Sequenced: naive CD8+ T cells from blood. The clonotype was recovered from a human donor in good health.

The CDR3 region is CASSPSAGQPQHF. The CDR3 nucleotides read TGTGCCAGTAGTCCGTCAGCGGGTCAGCCCCAGCATTTT. V usage is TRBV19 and J usage is TRBJ1-5; unclear D gene. The length of the CDR3 is 13 residues. Germline CDR1 and CDR2: LNHDA and SQIVND (reference sequence). The V gene lost 5 bases and the J gene lost 6 bases, with 11 bases spanning the gap.